The 17 T cell receptor beta chains presented below share a single source sample, sequenced in a study of blood T cells in healthy people across ages. A second 7 to 11 cycle PCR used barcoded and J-beta primers. TCRdb redid the calling of the 5' RACE reads with MiXCR, one entry per CDR3 protein. The sample lists hundreds of thousands of distinct CDR3 sequences, roughly 21% seen once, with roughly 3.4% in the top ten. Sequenced input: blood. The receptors here all came from a man in his 70s in good health.

This clonotype turned up a few times. The chain carries TRBV29-1 and TRBJ2-5; D ambiguous. The assigned J gene may be wrong: the sequence end matches TRBJ2-7 better. Germline CDR1 and CDR2: SQVTM and ANQGSEA. This CDR3 is 11 amino acids long. The CDR3 DNA reads TGCAGCGTTGCCCTTTCCTACGAGCAGTACTTC. Residues: CSVALSYEQYF.

This clonotype has just a few counts. The rearrangement links TRBV25-1 to TRBJ2-1; 9 bases agree with TRBD1. Germline V gives CDR1 MGHDK, CDR2 SYGVNS. The CDR3 totals 17 residues. V shed 6 bases, J shed 6 bases, and the junction held 15 bases outside the gene matches. CDR3 region: CASRETGGLATANEQFF. As DNA, the CDR3 is TGTGCCAGCAGAGAGACAGGGGGATTGGCTACAGCCAATGAGCAGTTCTTC.

This clonotype was recorded a few times. The rearrangement uses TRBV20-1 and TRBJ2-4; a possible D gene is TRBD2 (6 bases). Trimming removed 6 bases at V and 0 bases at J, with 15 bases between. The CDR3 consists of 15 residues. The germline gives CDR1 DFQATT, CDR2 SNEGSKA (reference sequence). DNA of the CDR3: TGCAGTGCCCACCAGGGACTTCTAGCCAAAAACATTCAGTACTTC. Its protein product is CSAHQGLLAKNIQYF.

This clonotype was picked up a small number of times. The rearrangement joins TRBV6-1 to TRBJ2-1, with 10 bases that match TRBD2. The CDR3 has 16 residues. The germline V gene encodes CDR1 MNHNS and CDR2 SASEGT. V was clipped by 6 bases and J by 6 bases; unmatched bases: 11. CDR3 residues: CASRKAVAGGSNEQFF. CDR3 sequence (DNA): TGTGCCAGCAGGAAGGCTGTAGCGGGAGGAAGCAATGAGCAGTTCTTC.

The rearrangement links TRBV6-5 to TRBJ1-2; 11 bases align to TRBD1. V dropped 1 base and J dropped 2; count of bases not matched to a gene: 6. The germline CDR1 and CDR2 sequences are MNHEY and SVGAGI. CDR3 size: 17 residues. CDR3 coding DNA: TGTGCCAGCAGTTACTACCGGGACAGGGGGTCGAACTATGGCTACACCTTC. It encodes CASSYYRDRGSNYGYTF.

The table lists this clonotype with a few counts. The chain uses TRBV13 and TRBJ2-2, with 9 bases lining up with TRBD2. Losses at the gene ends were 5 bases for V and 0 bases for J; bases not matched to a gene: 4. The CDR3 has 16 residues. Germline loops: CDR1 PRHDT, CDR2 FYEKMQ (reference sequence). DNA of the CDR3: TGTGCCAGCAGCGCACTAGCGGGCGCGAACACCGGGGAGCTGTTTTTT. Residues: CASSALAGANTGELFF.

This clonotype was seen a handful of times. This chain joins TRBV13 and TRBJ2-5; D is unclear. The CDR3 spans 14 residues. Per germline, CDR1 PRHDT and CDR2 FYEKMQ (reference sequence). Trimming pared 0 bases from V and 3 bases from J, leaving 8 bases between. The DNA for the CDR3 is TGTGCCAGCAGCTTAGGTAGGACCGAAGAGACCCAGTACTTC. Its protein product is CASSLGRTEETQYF.

This clonotype turned up a few times. V usage is TRBV20-1 and J usage is TRBJ1-2; possibly TRBD1 for D (6 bases). Germline lookup yields CDR1 DFQATT and CDR2 SNEGSKA (reference sequence). This CDR3 region has 14 residues. Trimming pared 6 bases from V and 3 bases from J, leaving 17 bases between. The CDR3 loop reads CSAPQQGGDYGYTF. The CDR3 nucleotides are TGCAGTGCCCCACAACAGGGAGGAGACTATGGCTACACCTTC.

In its sample, this clonotype was seen many times. The rearrangement uses TRBV29-1 and TRBJ2-5, with D tentatively TRBD1 or TRBD2 (6 bases each). Near its end, the DNA agrees better with TRBJ2-1, so the J call may be wrong. Germline V gene sequence: CDR1 SQVTM, CDR2 ANQGSEA. CDR3 length equals 12 residues. The CDR3 loop is CSVEGKGGRQFF. The CDR3 bases are TGCAGCGTTGAAGGGAAAGGGGGGAGGCAGTTCTTC.

J is TRBJ2-5 and V is TRBV7-8, with 8 bases that match TRBD2. CDR3 size: 14 residues. The V segment lost 3 bases and the J segment 4 bases; nucleotides outside the gene matches: 4. CDR1 is SGHVS, CDR2 FQNEAQ, per germline. CDR3 nucleotides: TGTGCCAGCAGCTTCGGGGGGGTAGGAGAGACCCAGTACTTC. This translates into CASSFGGVGETQYF.

For this clonotype: This may arise from a read error, as a much more abundant clone is one base away. V is TRBV12-3 or TRBV12-4 and J is TRBJ1-4; D gene ambiguous. This CDR3 has 13 amino acids. CDR3 protein: CASSLEVNGKLFF. As DNA, the CDR3 is TGTGCCAGCAGTTTAGAGGTTAATGGAAAACTGTTTTTT.

In its sample, this clonotype was seen many times. V and J are TRBV12-3 or TRBV12-4 and TRBJ1-1; TRBD1 might be the D (5 bases). This CDR3 is built from 15 residues. The V end was cut by 7 bases, the J end by 0 bases, with 15 bases between. CDR3: CASTRGGTLNTEAFF. For the CDR3, the DNA is TGTGCCAGCACCCGCGGGGGGACTTTGAACACTGAAGCTTTCTTT.

This clonotype was detected a few times. The chain employs TRBV20-1 and TRBJ2-1; 8 nucleotides line up with TRBD2. The CDR3 has 16 amino acids. Looked up from germline, CDR1 is DFQATT and CDR2 is SNEGSKA (reference sequence). V dropped 5 bases and J dropped 0; count of bases not matched to a gene: 9. The CDR3 bases are TGCAGTGCTCCGACTGGCGGGAGGAGCTCCTACAATGAGCAGTTCTTC. It is translated as CSAPTGGRSSYNEQFF.

The table lists this clonotype with many counts. The chain is built from TRBV5-1 and TRBJ2-3; either TRBD1 or TRBD2 may fit D (5 bases each). Trimming removed 0 bases from V and 0 bases from J, with 8 bases in between. The CDR3 spans 15 residues. Per germline, CDR1 SGHRS and CDR2 YFSETQ. CDR3 protein: CASSLAGPSTDTQYF. The CDR3 DNA sequence: TGCGCCAGCAGCTTGGCGGGGCCTAGCACAGATACGCAGTATTTT.

CDR3: CRLAGDENEQFF. CDR3 bases: TGCAGGCTAGCGGGAGATGAAAATGAGCAGTTCTTC. V and J are TRBV20-1 and TRBJ2-1, with 10 bases aligning to TRBD2. The CDR3 extends over 12 amino acids. Germline V lookup: CDR1 DFQATT, CDR2 SNEGSKA (reference sequence).

V usage is TRBV5-1 and J usage is TRBJ2-4; 8 bases agree with TRBD1. V shed 0 bases and J 3 bases; nucleotides not matched to a gene: 2. CDR3 length: 15 amino acids. CDR1 SGHRS and CDR2 YFSETQ come from the germline V gene. In nucleotides, the CDR3 is TGCGCCAGCAGCTTGGCACAGGGGGGCAAAAACATTCAGTACTTC. The encoded protein is CASSLAQGGKNIQYF.

The table lists this clonotype with many counts. The chain employs TRBV28 and TRBJ1-6; the match to TRBD1 covers 10 bases. The CDR3 sequence is 14 residues long. Losses at the gene ends were 4 bases for V and 9 bases for J; bases not matched to a gene: 3. Germline V CDR1 and CDR2: MDHEN, SYDVKM. CDR3 sequence: CASSSTGGSSPLHF. DNA of the CDR3: TGTGCCAGCAGTTCGACAGGGGGCAGTTCACCCCTCCACTTT.